The subject of this entry is one T cell receptor (beta chain). Authors' analysis steps: The assay estimated nucleated cells by amplifying reference gene primers. Assay used: immunoSEQ multiplex PCR; TCRdb lists only in-frame clones, some missing. That table supplies the V and J calls and clone size; D and trimming were determined from the DNA. Here the sample spans hundreds of thousands of clones, roughly 89% being singletons. The data stem from a study of blood T cell repertoires in COVID-19. As for the study in general: Italy, Spain and the United States were the sources of the convalescent and acute COVID-19 samples. PBMCs, B-cell-depleted T cells, or T cells provided the cDNA or gDNA that made up the material.

CDR3 length equals 16 residues. Germline lookup yields CDR1 MNHEY and CDR2 SMNVEV (reference sequence). Trimming pared 1 base from V and 0 bases from J, leaving 10 bases between. Sequencing was done on a sample of peripheral blood. The V call is TRBV27, the J call TRBJ2-4; D may be TRBD2 (5 bases). The TCR comes from a woman aged 18-29 years who had recovered from COVID-19. CDR3 in DNA: TGTGCCAGCAGTTTATTGGGAGACCTAGCCAAAAACATTCAGTACTTC. Translation gives CASSLLGDLAKNIQYF.